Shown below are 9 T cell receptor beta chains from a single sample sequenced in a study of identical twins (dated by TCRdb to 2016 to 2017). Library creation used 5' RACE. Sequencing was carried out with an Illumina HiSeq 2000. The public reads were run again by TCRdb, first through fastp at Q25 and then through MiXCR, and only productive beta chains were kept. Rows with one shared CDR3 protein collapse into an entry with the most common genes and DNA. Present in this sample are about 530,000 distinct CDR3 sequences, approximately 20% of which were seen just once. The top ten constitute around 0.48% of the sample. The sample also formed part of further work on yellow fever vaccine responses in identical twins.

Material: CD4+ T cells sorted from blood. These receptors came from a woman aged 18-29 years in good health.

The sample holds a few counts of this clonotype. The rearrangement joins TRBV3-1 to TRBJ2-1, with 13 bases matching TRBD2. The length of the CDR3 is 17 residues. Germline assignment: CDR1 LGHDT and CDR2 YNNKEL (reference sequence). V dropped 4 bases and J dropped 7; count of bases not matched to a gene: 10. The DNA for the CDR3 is TGTGCCAGCAGCCGTGTTGGGGGGACTAGCGGGAAGAATGAGCAGTTCTTC. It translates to CASSRVGGTSGKNEQFF.

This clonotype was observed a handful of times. DNA for the CDR3: TGTGCCAGCAGCGTAGGATGGAGCACTGAAGCTTTCTTT. Its protein product is CASSVGWSTEAFF. The chain joins TRBV9 to TRBJ1-1, with D uncertain. V was trimmed by 0 bases and J by 4 bases, leaving 7 bases between them. The CDR3 consists of 13 residues. Germline lookup yields CDR1 SGDLS and CDR2 YYNGEE.

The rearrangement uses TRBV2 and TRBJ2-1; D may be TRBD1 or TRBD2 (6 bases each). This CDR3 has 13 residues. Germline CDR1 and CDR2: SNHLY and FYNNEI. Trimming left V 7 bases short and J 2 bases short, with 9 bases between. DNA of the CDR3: TGTGCCAGCAATGGGGGGCCCTACAATGAGCAGTTCTTC. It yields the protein CASNGGPYNEQFF.

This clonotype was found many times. Written as DNA, the CDR3 is TGTGCCAGCTCACCTAACAGGGGAACCACAGATACGCAGTATTTT. This encodes CASSPNRGTTDTQYF. J is TRBJ2-3 and V is TRBV18, with 7 bases lining up with TRBD1. There are 15 residues in the CDR3. V was clipped by 3 bases and J by 2 bases; unmatched bases: 5. Germline CDR1 and CDR2: KGHSH and LQKENI.

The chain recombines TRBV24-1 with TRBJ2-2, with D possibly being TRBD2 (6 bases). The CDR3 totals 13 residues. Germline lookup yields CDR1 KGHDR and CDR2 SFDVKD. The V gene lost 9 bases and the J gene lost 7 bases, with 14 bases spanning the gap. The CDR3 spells CATGGGLRGELFF. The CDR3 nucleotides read TGTGCCACCGGAGGAGGGTTGCGCGGGGAGCTGTTTTTT.

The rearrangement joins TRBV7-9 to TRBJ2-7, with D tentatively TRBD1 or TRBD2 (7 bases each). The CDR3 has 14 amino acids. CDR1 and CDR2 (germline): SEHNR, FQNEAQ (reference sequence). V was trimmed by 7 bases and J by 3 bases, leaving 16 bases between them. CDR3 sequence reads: CASTQGGGIYEQYF. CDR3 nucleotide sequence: TGTGCCAGCACCCAGGGGGGGGGAATCTACGAGCAGTACTTC.

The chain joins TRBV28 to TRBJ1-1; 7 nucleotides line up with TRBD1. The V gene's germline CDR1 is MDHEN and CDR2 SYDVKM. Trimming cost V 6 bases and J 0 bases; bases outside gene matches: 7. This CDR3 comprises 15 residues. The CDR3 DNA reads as TGTGCCAGCAGGGGAGGGGGCGGGATGAACACTGAAGCTTTCTTT. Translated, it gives CASRGGGGMNTEAFF.

CDR3 region: CASSRSRLGSGNTIYF. The DNA for the CDR3 is TGTGCCAGCAGCCGAAGCCGTTTGGGATCTGGAAACACCATATATTTT. The chain uses TRBV3-1 and TRBJ1-3; D unclear. Germline V gene data show CDR1 as LGHDT and CDR2 as YNNKEL (reference sequence). This CDR3 has 16 residues. Trimming cost V 4 bases and J 1 base, with 14 bases left between them.

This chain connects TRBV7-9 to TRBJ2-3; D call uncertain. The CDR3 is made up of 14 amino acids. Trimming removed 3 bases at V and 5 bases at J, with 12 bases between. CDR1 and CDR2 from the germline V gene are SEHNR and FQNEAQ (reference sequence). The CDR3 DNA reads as TGTGCCAGCAGCTTCGAACAGCTGGGAGATACGCAGTATTTT. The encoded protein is CASSFEQLGDTQYF. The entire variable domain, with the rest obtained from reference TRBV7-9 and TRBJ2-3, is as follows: DTGVSQNPRHKITKRGQNVTFRCDPISEHNRLYWYRQTLGQGPEFLTYFQNEAQLEKSRLLSDRFSAERPKGSFSTLEIQRTEQGDSAMYLCASSFEQLGDTQYFGPGTRLTVL.